Each of the 14 T cell receptor beta chains below was sequenced from the same sample in a study of T cells in Graves' hyperthyroidism and ophthalmopathy. Researchers amplified the TCR beta CDR3 regions from RNA transcripts. The TCR CDR3 was amplified in a first-round RT-PCR using the HTBI primer set. TCRdb ran MiXCR on the multiplex PCR reads and lists one entry per CDR3 protein. This table holds 250,000 to 300,000 distinct CDR3 sequences, 13% found once. Input material: blood. The receptors were gathered from a woman in her 30s with Graves' hyperthyroidism that later progressed to Graves' ophthalmopathy.

This clonotype was found many times. This chain's CDR3 is CAWSAGVLGYTF. The DNA of the CDR3 is TGTGCCTGGAGTGCGGGGGTACTTGGCTACACCTTC. The rearrangement uses TRBV30 and TRBJ1-2, with a possible D match to TRBD1 (5 bases). V lost 1 base and J 7 bases, leaving 10 bases between the germline ends. The CDR3 loop spans 12 amino acids. Per germline, CDR1 GTSNPN and CDR2 SVGIG (reference sequence).

This clonotype was counted only a few times. The rearrangement uses TRBV15 and TRBJ2-1, with 10 nucleotides matching TRBD2. Germline assignment: CDR1 LNHNV and CDR2 YYDKDF (reference sequence). This CDR3 region has 14 residues. Trimming took 6 bases from V and 6 from J; bases not matched to a gene: 5. The DNA of the CDR3 is TGTGCCACCAGTACTAGCGGGATTTTCAATGAGCAGTTCTTC. It codes for CATSTSGIFNEQFF.

This clonotype was seen at least ten times. The chain combines TRBV9 with TRBJ2-5; 7 bases align to TRBD1. Germline CDR1 is SGDLS and CDR2 is YYNGEE. CDR3 length equals 16 residues. The V and J ends lost 0 bases and 2 bases, in that order; junction bases with no gene match: 7. CDR3 protein: CASSVDSGTVQETQYF. CDR3 bases: TGTGCCAGCAGCGTAGACTCCGGGACAGTACAAGAGACCCAGTACTTC. Drawing the rest from reference TRBV9 and TRBJ2-5, the complete variable domain is DSGVTQTPKHLITATGQRVTLRCSPRSGDLSVYWYQQSLDQGLQFLIQYYNGEERAKGNILERFSAQQFPDLHSELNLSSLELGDSALYFCASSVDSGTVQETQYFGPGTRLLVL.

This clonotype was seen ten or more times. This chain links TRBV28 with TRBJ2-2; 7 bases line up with TRBD2. The CDR3 is made up of 15 amino acids. V was clipped by 6 bases and J by 0 bases; unmatched bases: 4. Germline V gene lookup returns CDR1 MDHEN and CDR2 SYDVKM. CDR3 bases: TGTGCCAGCAGGCCGACTAGCTCGAACACCGGGGAGCTGTTTTTT. Encoded protein: CASRPTSSNTGELFF. Looking up the rest from reference TRBV28 and TRBJ2-2 gives the full variable domain: DVKVTQSSRYLVKRTGEKVFLECVQDMDHENMFWYRQDPGLGLRLIYFSYDVKMKEKGDIPEGYSVSREKKERFSLILESASTNQTSMYLCASRPTSSNTGELFFGEGSRLTVL.

This clonotype was seen at least ten times. J is TRBJ2-1 and V is TRBV12-3 or TRBV12-4; D possibly matches TRBD1 or TRBD2 (5 bases each). CDR3 size: 13 residues. V gave up 6 bases and J gave up 7 bases, with 13 bases separating them. Written as DNA, the CDR3 is TGTGCCAGCAGCTTGACTGAGGGGAATGAGCAGTTCTTC. Its translation is CASSLTEGNEQFF.

This clonotype was seen more than once but under ten times. This chain links TRBV7-9 with TRBJ2-1, with D perhaps matching TRBD1 (5 bases). This CDR3 has 11 residues. The V gene lost 5 bases and the J gene lost 12 bases, with 11 bases spanning the gap. Germline values: CDR1 SEHNR, CDR2 FQNEAQ (reference sequence). CDR3 nucleotides: TGTGCCAGCAGCCGTGACAGTGGGCAGTTCTTC. This sequence encodes CASSRDSGQFF.

To note about this clonotype: Possible read error: a much larger clone is one base away. The rearrangement links TRBV19 to TRBJ2-3; 12 bases align to TRBD2. CDR1 and CDR2 from the germline V gene are LNHDA and SQIVND (reference sequence). The CDR3 runs to 18 residues. CDR3 sequence reads: CAGRPLRTSGTSTDTQYF. The CDR3 DNA follows: TGTGCCGGTAGACCGCTACGGACTAGCGGGACTAGCACAGATACGCAGTATTTT.

The chain recombines TRBV6-1 with TRBJ2-1; 9 nucleotides agree with TRBD2. Germline CDR1 MNHNS, CDR2 SASEGT. V shed 6 bases, J shed 5 bases, and the junction held 8 bases outside the gene matches. The CDR3 runs to 15 residues. The CDR3 DNA follows: TGTGCCAGCAGGGCCAGCGGGAGGAATAACAATGAGCAGTTCTTC. Its translation: CASRASGRNNNEQFF.

This clonotype was seen a handful of times. The rearrangement uses TRBV6-2 or TRBV6-3 and TRBJ2-3, with D perhaps being TRBD1 or TRBD2 (5 bases each). Deletions cut 6 bases from V and 3 bases from J, with 16 bases between. CDR1 and CDR2 (germline): MNHEY, SVGEGT. The CDR3 consists of 15 residues. CDR3 residues: CASRDSLRATDTQYF. The CDR3 DNA sequence: TGTGCCAGCAGGGACTCCCTCAGGGCAACAGATACGCAGTATTTT.

As for this clonotype: This may come from a read error, since a much larger clone is one base off. The chain combines TRBV20-1 with TRBJ1-2, with D perhaps TRBD1 (6 bases). Trimming shortened V by 1 base and J by 7 bases, and 19 bases separated the two germline ends. Germline assignment: CDR1 DFQATT and CDR2 SNEGSKA (reference sequence). This CDR3 has 15 residues. CDR3 nucleotides: TGCAGTGCTAGAGGAGGGTCAGGGGAGCATGGTGGCTACACCTTC. Translated, it gives CSARGGSGEHGGYTF.

This clonotype was recorded many times. V gene TRBV6-2 or TRBV6-3 combines with J gene TRBJ1-5; a possible D gene is TRBD1 (6 bases). The V end lost 6 bases, the J end lost 6 bases, and 18 bases lay between the germline ends. The length of the CDR3 is 15 residues. Per germline, CDR1 MNHEY and CDR2 SVGEGT. The CDR3 loop is CASRQYRGAGQPQHF. CDR3 DNA sequence: TGTGCCAGCAGGCAATATCGGGGGGCAGGTCAGCCCCAGCATTTT.

This clonotype was counted at least ten times. V and J are TRBV12-3 or TRBV12-4 and TRBJ2-7, with D unclear. V shed 3 bases and J shed 2 bases, with 8 bases lying between them. The CDR3 consists of 13 residues. The CDR3 coding sequence is TGTGCCAGCAGTTTTAAGCCTACCTACGAGCAGTACTTC. Amino acids: CASSFKPTYEQYF.

This clonotype was picked up many times. This rearrangement joins TRBV7-2 to TRBJ2-2; 14 positions agree with TRBD2. The V and J ends lost 5 bases and 6 bases, in that order; junction bases with no gene match: 8. The CDR3 loop spans 17 amino acids. Germline CDR1 and CDR2: SGHTA and FQGNSA. DNA of the CDR3: TGTGCCAGCAGCCCCGGGACTAGCGGGAGTCGCGCCGGGGAGCTGTTTTTT. Translation: CASSPGTSGSRAGELFF.

In its sample, this clonotype was seen many times. The V and J genes are TRBV5-1 and TRBJ1-2, with D perhaps matching TRBD1 (6 bases). The CDR3 is 13 residues long. Trimming stripped 4 bases from V and 6 bases from J, with 13 bases between. Germline V gene lookup returns CDR1 SGHRS and CDR2 YFSETQ. CDR3 DNA sequence: TGCGCCAGCAGCGCAACAGGGTCTGATGGCTACACCTTC. It codes for CASSATGSDGYTF.